These 32 T cell receptor beta chains came from one sample sequenced in a study of cytomegalovirus exposure and HLA in healthy donors. 13 Jbeta primers and 60 Vbeta primers were used for the PCR. The table came from immunoSEQ multiplex PCR; TCRdb's copy has only in-frame clones and leaves some out. The table shows roughly 140,000 clones, with more than 65% occurring only once. Source material: PBMCs. These receptors were collected from a man aged 50 to 60 in good health and CMV-seropositive.

The genes are TRBV19 and TRBJ2-2, with a possible D match to TRBD2 (5 bases). CDR1 is LNHDA and CDR2 is SQIVND in the germline V gene (reference sequence). This CDR3 contains 14 residues. The germline V and J ends were trimmed by 7 bases and 7 bases, with 16 bases remaining between them. CDR3 in amino acids: CASKRQPGGGELFF. For the CDR3, the DNA is TGTGCCAGTAAGCGCCAGCCAGGAGGCGGGGAGCTGTTTTTT. Complete variable domain (other parts from reference TRBV19 and TRBJ2-2): DGGITQSPKYLFRKEGQNVTLSCEQNLNHDAMYWYRQDPGQGLRLIYYSQIVNDFQKGDIAEGYSVSREKKESFPLTVTSAQKNPTAFYLCASKRQPGGGELFFGEGSRLTVL.

The V gene is TRBV6-1, the J gene TRBJ2-7; 10 positions match TRBD1. The V and J ends lost 2 bases and 3 bases, in that order; junction bases with no gene match: 1. Germline-derived CDR1 and CDR2 are MNHNS and SASEGT. CDR3 size: 14 residues. The CDR3 DNA reads as TGTGCCAGCAGTGAATGGACAGGGGGCTACGAGCAGTACTTC. Translation gives CASSEWTGGYEQYF.

This clone was picked up a small number of times. The chain employs TRBV5-6 and TRBJ2-7, with D tentatively TRBD1 (5 bases). CDR1 SGHDT and CDR2 YYEEEE come from the germline V gene. The ends were cut back, 9 bases at V and 1 base at J, with 17 bases in the middle. The CDR3 totals 14 residues. CDR3 DNA: TGTGCCACCTACGACAGAGGTCAGTCCTACGAGCAGTACTTC. It yields the protein CATYDRGQSYEQYF.

This chain links TRBV29-1 with TRBJ2-1; D is perhaps TRBD2 (6 bases). The V gene lost 1 base and the J gene lost 2 bases, with 18 bases spanning the gap. Per the germline V gene, CDR1 is SQVTM and CDR2 is ANQGSEA. There are 17 residues in the CDR3. The CDR3 region is CSVEGRLAGRAYNEQFF. CDR3 in DNA: TGCAGCGTTGAAGGACGGCTGGCGGGACGAGCCTACAATGAGCAGTTCTTC.

V and J are TRBV6-1 and TRBJ1-5; no clear D. Trimming stripped 4 bases from V and 0 bases from J, with 7 bases between. CDR3 length equals 14 residues. CDR1 and CDR2 (germline): MNHNS, SASEGT. The CDR3, as DNA: TGTGCCAGCAGTGGGGGAGATAGCAATCAGCCCCAGCATTTT. This translates into CASSGGDSNQPQHF.

The table lists this clone with a few counts. This sequence joins TRBV11-3 and TRBJ2-1; the match to TRBD2 covers 16 bases. Looked up from germline, CDR1 is SGHNT and CDR2 is YENEEA. The J segment lost 8 bases and the V segment lost 3 bases, leaving 1 base of the junction unmatched. The CDR3 extends over 15 amino acids. CDR3 sequence (DNA): TGTGCCAGCAGCTTTGGGACTAGCGGGAGGGATGAGCAGTTCTTC. Its protein product is CASSFGTSGRDEQFF.

This sequence joins TRBV6-5 and TRBJ1-2; tentative D call: TRBD1 (6 bases). The length of the CDR3 is 14 residues. The germline V and J ends were trimmed by 6 bases and 4 bases, with 15 bases remaining between them. The germline V gene encodes CDR1 MNHEY and CDR2 SVGAGI. CDR3: CASSEQGLAYGYTF. In nucleotides, the CDR3 is TGTGCCAGCAGCGAACAGGGTTTGGCCTATGGCTACACCTTC.

This chain links TRBV7-2 with TRBJ1-4; 7 nucleotides line up with TRBD1. Germline V gene data show CDR1 as SGHTA and CDR2 as FQGNSA. With 4 bases clipped from V and 3 bases from J, the junction kept 5 bases outside the gene matches. The CDR3 contains 15 residues. This chain's CDR3 is CASSSMGQPNEKLFF. CDR3 DNA sequence: TGTGCCAGCAGCTCGATGGGACAGCCTAATGAAAAACTGTTTTTT. Based on the CDR3 plus reference TRBV7-2 and TRBJ1-4, the full variable domain is GAGVSQSPSNKVTEKGKDVELRCDPISGHTALYWYRQSLGQGLEFLIYFQGNSAPDKSGLPSDRFSAERTGGSVSTLTIQRTQQEDSAVYLCASSSMGQPNEKLFFGSGTQLSVL.

The V and J genes are TRBV15 and TRBJ2-1; no firm D call. The CDR3 is 13 amino acids. Germline CDR1 is LNHNV and CDR2 is YYDKDF (reference sequence). V shed 1 base and J shed 3 bases, with 4 bases lying between them. Here the CDR3 reads CATSRASYNEQFF. CDR3 in DNA: TGTGCCACCAGCAGAGCCAGCTACAATGAGCAGTTCTTC.

This chain links TRBV4-1 with TRBJ2-7, with 7 bases fitting TRBD1. Germline loops: CDR1 MGHRA, CDR2 YSYEKL. With V trimmed by 0 bases and J by 9 bases, 2 bases remained unmatched. CDR3 length equals 12 residues. DNA of the CDR3: TGCGCCAGCAGCCAAGAAACAGGGGTGCAGTACTTC. This sequence encodes CASSQETGVQYF.

The table lists this clone with a few counts. The chain links TRBV13 to TRBJ2-7; 10 bases match TRBD2. J lost 4 bases, V lost 1 base, and 1 base had no gene match. The CDR3 length is 14 residues. The germline gives CDR1 PRHDT, CDR2 FYEKMQ (reference sequence). The CDR3 sequence: CASSLEGLAYEQYF. Here the CDR3 DNA reads TGTGCCAGCAGCTTAGAGGGACTAGCGTACGAGCAGTACTTC.

The rearrangement uses TRBV19 and TRBJ2-3; D gene uncertain. This CDR3 spans 11 amino acids. Germline V gene lookup returns CDR1 LNHDA and CDR2 SQIVND (reference sequence). Trimming cost V 8 bases and J 4 bases, with 7 bases left between them. The CDR3 spells CASDGADTQYF. The CDR3 DNA is TGTGCCAGTGATGGAGCAGATACGCAGTATTTT.

This clone is a singleton in its sample. This chain links TRBV30 with TRBJ2-5, with 9 bases aligning to TRBD2. The DNA end favors TRBJ2-7, so the J call may be wrong. The CDR3 covers 16 residues. Per the germline V gene, CDR1 is GTSNPN and CDR2 is SVGIG (reference sequence). CDR3 DNA: TGTGCCTGGAGTGGGTCTTCGGGACTAGCCGAGTACGAGCAGTACTTC. Translation: CAWSGSSGLAEYEQYF.

The chain recombines TRBV28 with TRBJ1-4; a possible D gene is TRBD1 (6 bases). The CDR3 consists of 16 residues. The germline V gene encodes CDR1 MDHEN and CDR2 SYDVKM. The V and J ends lost 2 bases and 8 bases respectively, with 18 bases between them. CDR3 residues: CASSLRGAGEGEKLFF. Here the CDR3 DNA reads TGTGCCAGCAGTTTACGTGGGGCAGGGGAAGGAGAAAAACTGTTTTTT.

The J gene is TRBJ2-5, the V gene TRBV6-1; D call uncertain. The J call may be incorrect, as the DNA end agrees better with TRBJ2-7. From germline, CDR1 is MNHNS and CDR2 SASEGT. CDR3 length equals 15 residues. CDR3 nucleotide sequence: TGTGCCAGCAGTGAAGTCCTGGGCCTCTCCTACGAGCAGTACTTC. Its protein product is CASSEVLGLSYEQYF.

About this clone itself: One junction end disagrees with the germline gene, perhaps due to a read error. The chain is built from TRBV7-9 and TRBJ2-5, with D possibly being TRBD2 (7 bases). From germline, CDR1 is SEHNR and CDR2 FQNEAQ (reference sequence). The CDR3 runs 14 residues. The CDR3 sequence is CSSSFRGGDETQYF. CDR3 coding DNA: TGTTCCAGCAGCTTCAGGGGAGGGGACGAGACCCAGTACTTC.

The rearrangement uses TRBV29-1 and TRBJ2-7, with TRBD1 identical over 11 bases. The junction had 2 bases not matched to a gene; V was cut back by 7 bases and J by 3 bases. The CDR3 length is 12 residues. Germline V gene sequence: CDR1 SQVTM, CDR2 ANQGSEA. DNA for the CDR3: TGCAGCGCCGGGACAGGGGGCTACGAGCAGTACTTC. It encodes CSAGTGGYEQYF.

The CDR3 region has the DNA TGCGCCAGCAGCCAGTGGGTATATTTAGCGGGAGGGCCAAATGAGCAGTTCTTC. It translates to CASSQWVYLAGGPNEQFF. The V and J genes are TRBV4-1 and TRBJ2-1; 11 bases map to TRBD2. The CDR3 is 18 amino acids. From germline, CDR1 is MGHRA and CDR2 YSYEKL. Unmatched junction bases numbered 14, after V lost 3 bases and J lost 7 bases.

The rearrangement links TRBV6-5 to TRBJ1-2; perhaps TRBD1 as D (5 bases). Deletions cut 5 bases from V and 3 bases from J, with 10 bases between. Germline V gene data show CDR1 as MNHEY and CDR2 as SVGAGI. The CDR3 consists of 13 residues. Here the CDR3 DNA reads TGTGCCAGCAGTAAGGACACGTACTATGGCTACACCTTC. Protein sequence: CASSKDTYYGYTF.

Notes on this clone: This CDR3 is also generated by other DNA sequences in the sample. This chain joins TRBV6-5 and TRBJ2-3; 7 nucleotides line up with TRBD2. Looked up from germline, CDR1 is MNHEY and CDR2 is SVGAGI. The trim removed 8 bases at V and 6 bases at J, leaving 8 bases unmatched. CDR3 length: 13 residues. DNA for the CDR3: TGTGCCAGCGGGTCTAGCGGTACGGATACGCAGTATTTT. Translating gives CASGSSGTDTQYF.

Concerning this clone: The same CDR3 is also encoded by other DNA sequences in this sample. The chain has TRBV20-1 and TRBJ2-7; D unresolved. There are 11 residues in the CDR3. Trimming cost V 6 bases and J 0 bases, with 6 bases left between them. Germline V lookup: CDR1 DFQATT, CDR2 SNEGSKA (reference sequence). CDR3 DNA: TGCAGTGCGGGCAGCTCCTACGAGCAGTACTTC. This gives the protein CSAGSSYEQYF.

The V and J genes are TRBV19 and TRBJ1-2; D possibly corresponds to TRBD1 (6 bases). Germline V gene data show CDR1 as LNHDA and CDR2 as SQIVND (reference sequence). V lost 3 bases and J 3 bases, leaving 14 bases between the germline ends. The CDR3 is made up of 15 amino acids. CDR3: CASSITGPLDYGYTF. DNA for the CDR3: TGTGCCAGTAGTATTACAGGGCCTCTGGACTATGGCTACACCTTC.

As for this clone: Compared with germline, one end of the junction differs, possibly owing to a read error. The chain recombines TRBV30 with TRBJ2-3, with D possibly matching TRBD1 (6 bases). Germline V gene data show CDR1 as GTSNPN and CDR2 as SVGIG (reference sequence). The CDR3 consists of 14 residues. CDR3 nucleotide sequence: TGTGTCTGGAGTGGTTGGGGGCGCGCAGATACGCAGTATTTT. Its protein product is CVWSGWGRADTQYF.

The rearrangement uses TRBV28 and TRBJ2-5, with unresolved D. The J call may be faulty, since TRBJ2-7 better matches the DNA end. Germline CDR1 reads MDHEN; CDR2 reads SYDVKM. CDR3 length equals 12 residues. The CDR3 region is CASSLLRYEQYF. CDR3 DNA sequence: TGTGCCAGCAGTTTACTCCGCTACGAGCAGTACTTC.

The chain links TRBV30 to TRBJ2-1, with TRBD1 matching 10 bases. The CDR3 length is 17 residues. Looked up from germline, CDR1 is GTSNPN and CDR2 is SVGIG (reference sequence). The V and J ends lost 0 bases and 4 bases, in that order; junction bases with no gene match: 9. The CDR3 loop reads CAWSVTTDRGVYNEQFF. Written as DNA, the CDR3 is TGTGCCTGGAGTGTTACTACGGACAGGGGGGTTTACAATGAGCAGTTCTTC.

The chain has TRBV5-1 and TRBJ2-3; 7 bases are shared with TRBD1. CDR3 size: 15 residues. Germline lookup yields CDR1 SGHRS and CDR2 YFSETQ. Germline trimming cut 2 bases from V and 0 bases from J; bases unmatched to any gene: 3. The CDR3 loop is CASSLGTASTDTQYF. CDR3 bases: TGCGCCAGCAGCTTAGGGACAGCTAGCACAGATACGCAGTATTTT.

This rearrangement joins TRBV6-6 to TRBJ2-3; TRBD1 might be the D (5 bases). CDR3 length equals 13 residues. The V gene lost 0 bases and the J gene lost 9 bases, with 10 bases spanning the gap. Germline V gene data show CDR1 as MNHNY and CDR2 as SVGAGI (reference sequence). The DNA of the CDR3 is TGTGCCAGCAGTTACTCGGGGCTAGTGACGCAGTATTTT. Amino acid sequence: CASSYSGLVTQYF.

V gene TRBV7-9 combines with J gene TRBJ2-1, with a tentative D call TRBD2 (6 bases). Germline values: CDR1 SEHNR, CDR2 FQNEAQ (reference sequence). CDR3 size: 15 residues. Trimming stripped 1 base from V and 2 bases from J, with 9 bases between. The DNA of the CDR3 is TGTGCCAGCAGCTTAGGGGACTTAACCTACAATGAGCAGTTCTTC. As protein: CASSLGDLTYNEQFF.

The chain is built from TRBV30 and TRBJ1-4; 9 nucleotides match TRBD1. Unmatched junction bases numbered 7, after V lost 3 bases and J lost 5 bases. Germline-derived CDR1 and CDR2 are GTSNPN and SVGIG (reference sequence). This CDR3 is 15 amino acids long. The CDR3 DNA reads TGTGCCTGGAGAATCCACGGGACAGGGAATGAAAAACTGTTTTTT. Translation: CAWRIHGTGNEKLFF.

This clone occurred a few times. This chain connects TRBV5-1 to TRBJ2-5; 15 nucleotides line up with TRBD2. The germline V gene has CDR1 SGHRS and CDR2 YFSETQ. The CDR3 length is 16 residues. The V gene end was trimmed by 3 bases and the J gene end by 5 bases; junction bases not matched to a gene: 5. CDR3 sequence (DNA): TGCGCCAGCAGCTCCGGGACTAGCGGGAGGACGGAGACCCAGTACTTC. As protein: CASSSGTSGRTETQYF.

This clone was counted only a few times. The rearrangement joins TRBV2 to TRBJ2-1; D unclear. The CDR3 loop spans 14 amino acids. CDR1 and CDR2 (germline): SNHLY, FYNNEI. V lost 5 bases to trimming and J lost 9 bases, with 17 bases between them. The CDR3 bases are TGTGCCAGCAGTAGAGAAGTGTTGTCGGGTGAGCAGTTCTTC. As protein: CASSREVLSGEQFF.

This clone has just a few counts. The genes are TRBV13 and TRBJ2-1; 8 bases are shared with TRBD2. This CDR3 contains 21 residues. Germline V gene lookup returns CDR1 PRHDT and CDR2 FYEKMQ (reference sequence). Losses at the gene ends were 1 base for V and 0 bases for J; bases not matched to a gene: 17. DNA of the CDR3: TGTGCCAGCAGCTTAGTATCGAACAGAGGACTAGCAGAGAGCTCCTACAATGAGCAGTTCTTC. This codes for CASSLVSNRGLAESSYNEQFF.